The 23 T cell receptor beta chains listed next were all sequenced from one sample in a study of blood T cell repertoires in COVID-19. Assay used: immunoSEQ multiplex PCR; TCRdb lists only in-frame clones, some missing. The sample includes under 250,000 clones, 80% to 85% of them seen just once. Sequenced input: peripheral blood. The receptors were gathered from a man aged 45-65 years with active or convalescent COVID-19.

The rearrangement joins TRBV6-2 or TRBV6-3 to TRBJ1-5; 8 nucleotides line up with TRBD1. Germline V CDR1 and CDR2: MNHEY, SVGEGT. CDR3 length equals 13 residues. The V and J ends lost 6 bases and 5 bases, in that order; junction bases with no gene match: 3. As DNA, the CDR3 is TGTGCCAGCAGCACGGACAGGGATCAGCCCCAGCATTTT. Translating it yields CASSTDRDQPQHF.

The chain carries TRBV6-5 and TRBJ2-2; TRBD2 aligns across 9 bases. Germline CDR1 reads MNHEY; CDR2 reads SVGAGI. Trimming removed 6 bases from V and 4 bases from J; junction bases left unmatched: 6. This CDR3 is 15 amino acids long. This chain's CDR3 is CASRDSGGTTGELFF. The DNA for the CDR3 is TGTGCCAGCAGGGACAGCGGGGGGACCACCGGGGAGCTGTTTTTT.

The V gene is TRBV6-5, the J gene TRBJ1-2; no clear D gene. Trimming took 0 bases from V and 3 from J, leaving 8 bases between them. The germline V gene encodes CDR1 MNHEY and CDR2 SVGAGI. The CDR3 is 14 amino acids. CDR3 DNA: TGTGCCAGCAGTTACTCGACAAACCACTATGGCTACACCTTC. It yields the protein CASSYSTNHYGYTF.

The chain has TRBV13 and TRBJ2-2; D might be TRBD1 (7 bases). The CDR3 extends over 15 amino acids. The V gene's germline CDR1 is PRHDT and CDR2 FYEKMQ (reference sequence). Deletions cut 2 bases from V and 8 bases from J, with 15 bases between. CDR3 loop: CASSLISTGRGELFF. The CDR3 DNA reads TGTGCCAGCAGCTTAATCTCGACAGGGAGGGGGGAGCTGTTTTTT.

The rearrangement joins TRBV4-2 to TRBJ2-5; 11 positions match TRBD2. CDR3 length: 15 residues. V trimming: 3 bases; J trimming: 1 base; junction bases outside the gene matches: 1. Germline CDR1 LGHNA, CDR2 YNFKEQ. The CDR3 DNA reads TGTGCCAGCAGCCATGGACTAGCGGGCCAAGAGACCCAGTACTTC. This gives the protein CASSHGLAGQETQYF.

This chain joins TRBV6-5 and TRBJ1-1, with D unresolved. This CDR3 contains 13 residues. With 7 bases removed from V and 1 base from J, the gap between germline ends came to 10 bases. Germline V gene data show CDR1 as MNHEY and CDR2 as SVGAGI. This CDR3 is CASTRKRNTEAFF. The DNA of the CDR3 is TGTGCCAGCACCCGAAAGAGGAACACTGAAGCTTTCTTT.

This rearrangement joins TRBV13 to TRBJ1-3; tentatively, D is TRBD1 (5 bases). The CDR3 loop spans 16 amino acids. Germline V lookup: CDR1 PRHDT, CDR2 FYEKMQ (reference sequence). Trimming shortened V by 1 base and J by 4 bases, and 14 bases separated the two germline ends. The CDR3 DNA follows: TGTGCCAGCAGCTTAGTGGGCAGGGATCCCGGAAACACCATATATTTT. Translating gives CASSLVGRDPGNTIYF.

This chain uses TRBV5-6 with TRBJ1-2; D gene unclear. V lost 1 base, J lost 2 bases, and 18 bases lay in between. Germline CDR1 and CDR2: SGHDT and YYEEEE. CDR3 length equals 17 residues. The CDR3 DNA follows: TGTGCCAGCAGCTTGTTCGGGAAAAGTTCCGGAAACTATGGCTACACCTTC. Protein product: CASSLFGKSSGNYGYTF.

The chain links TRBV12-3 or TRBV12-4 to TRBJ1-3; D remains ambiguous. The germline V and J ends were trimmed by 11 bases and 2 bases, with 7 bases remaining between them. The CDR3 consists of 11 residues. The CDR3 DNA sequence: TGTGCCGCTGGCCCTGGAAACACCATATATTTT. Translated, it gives CAAGPGNTIYF.

The chain is built from TRBV6-5 and TRBJ2-7; a weak D match, TRBD1 (6 bases). V was cut by 10 bases and J by 3 bases, with 13 bases left in between. CDR1 is MNHEY and CDR2 is SVGAGI in the germline V gene. The CDR3 extends over 12 amino acids. This CDR3 is CATGQPDYEQYF. The CDR3 DNA sequence: TGTGCCACGGGACAACCGGACTACGAGCAGTACTTC.

The gene calls are TRBV18 and TRBJ2-5; 8 bases are a match to TRBD1. Germline lookup yields CDR1 KGHSH and CDR2 LQKENI. The CDR3 spans 15 residues. The J segment lost 5 bases and the V segment lost 5 bases, leaving 10 bases of the junction unmatched. In nucleotides, the CDR3 is TGTGCCAGCTCAGAACCGACAGGGGCGGTGGAGACCCAGTACTTC. This sequence encodes CASSEPTGAVETQYF.

In its sample, this clone was seen once. The chain recombines TRBV27 with TRBJ2-1; 8 positions agree with TRBD1. Germline V gene data show CDR1 as MNHEY and CDR2 as SMNVEV (reference sequence). This CDR3 is built from 14 residues. V shed 6 bases and J 5 bases; nucleotides not matched to a gene: 6. The CDR3: CASSLMGQDNEQFF. The DNA for the CDR3 is TGTGCCAGCAGCTTAATGGGACAGGACAATGAGCAGTTCTTC.

This chain uses TRBV30 with TRBJ2-2; TRBD2 agrees at 15 bases. In germline, CDR1 is GTSNPN, CDR2 SVGIG (reference sequence). Trimming cost V 4 bases and J 6 bases; bases outside gene matches: 6. The CDR3 loop spans 16 amino acids. The CDR3 reads CAWKRGLAGGAGELFF. CDR3 nucleotide sequence: TGTGCCTGGAAAAGGGGACTAGCGGGGGGAGCCGGGGAGCTGTTTTTT.

The V and J genes are TRBV6-5 and TRBJ1-2; possibly TRBD1 for D (5 bases). The CDR3 is 16 amino acids. The germline CDR1 and CDR2 sequences are MNHEY and SVGAGI. Trimming pared 0 bases from V and 3 bases from J, leaving 14 bases between. The CDR3 bases are TGTGCCAGCAGTTACTCGACGGCAGGGCTTTACTATGGCTACACCTTC. It translates to CASSYSTAGLYYGYTF.

The V and J genes are TRBV27 and TRBJ1-1; D unresolved. V was pared by 0 bases and J by 1 base, with 12 bases between. This CDR3 is built from 16 residues. Germline V CDR1 and CDR2: MNHEY, SMNVEV (reference sequence). The CDR3 nucleotides are TGTGCCAGCAGTTTATCCTTCTCCCAAGCGAACACTGAAGCTTTCTTT. Translation: CASSLSFSQANTEAFF.

The chain joins TRBV10-3 to TRBJ1-4; D call uncertain. The CDR3 is 15 residues long. The germline gives CDR1 ENHRY, CDR2 SYGVKD. With 6 bases removed from V and 0 bases from J, the gap between germline ends came to 11 bases. As DNA, the CDR3 is TGTGCCATCAGAGGAGGGCGGACAACTAATGAAAAACTGTTTTTT. It translates to CAIRGGRTTNEKLFF.

V gene TRBV9 combines with J gene TRBJ2-2, with 11 bases fitting TRBD1. The V gene's germline CDR1 is SGDLS and CDR2 YYNGEE. The V gene end was trimmed by 2 bases and the J gene end by 6 bases; junction bases not matched to a gene: 6. The CDR3 spans 16 residues. CDR3 nucleotides: TGTGCCAGCAGCGTCGAAGGGACAGGGGGTGCCGGGGAGCTGTTTTTT. Its protein product is CASSVEGTGGAGELFF. The complete variable domain, with remaining parts taken from reference TRBV9 and TRBJ2-2, reads DSGVTQTPKHLITATGQRVTLRCSPRSGDLSVYWYQQSLDQGLQFLIQYYNGEERAKGNILERFSAQQFPDLHSELNLSSLELGDSALYFCASSVEGTGGAGELFFGEGSRLTVL.

This clone was seen a handful of times. This sequence joins TRBV28 and TRBJ1-1; D possibly corresponds to TRBD1 (5 bases). CDR1 MDHEN and CDR2 SYDVKM come from the germline V gene. The CDR3 totals 14 residues. V dropped 6 bases and J dropped 3 bases, with 14 bases sitting between them. The CDR3 reads CASRPGAGHTEAFF. The CDR3 bases are TGTGCCAGCAGACCTGGAGCGGGACACACTGAAGCTTTCTTT.

The rearrangement links TRBV2 to TRBJ1-1; 11 bases match TRBD1. V lost 6 bases and J lost 6; bases outside the gene matches: 12. Germline V CDR1 and CDR2: SNHLY, FYNNEI. The CDR3 is made up of 16 amino acids. The CDR3 coding sequence is TGTGCCAGCAGAGCCAGGACAGGGGGCTTTGGTGCTGAAGCTTTCTTT. This translates into CASRARTGGFGAEAFF.

This clone was recorded once. The CDR3 is CASSFDGRLNTEAFF. For the CDR3, the DNA is TGTGCCAGCAGCTTTGATGGCAGATTGAACACTGAAGCTTTCTTT. The V gene is TRBV7-9, the J gene TRBJ1-1; D gene uncertain. This CDR3 comprises 15 residues. CDR1 is SEHNR, CDR2 FQNEAQ, per germline (reference sequence). V was pared by 3 bases and J by 0 bases, with 11 bases between.

The chain links TRBV7-9 to TRBJ1-6; the match to TRBD1 covers 11 bases. This CDR3 has 16 amino acids. V lost 5 bases to trimming and J lost 10 bases; unmatched junction nucleotides: 10. Germline V gene lookup returns CDR1 SEHNR and CDR2 FQNEAQ (reference sequence). In DNA form, the CDR3 reads TGTGCCAGCAGCCCCCCGGGGACAGGGGGAAGATCACCCCTCCACTTT. Amino acid sequence: CASSPPGTGGRSPLHF.

The chain links TRBV9 to TRBJ2-7, with 9 bases fitting TRBD2. Germline V gene lookup returns CDR1 SGDLS and CDR2 YYNGEE. The CDR3 extends over 15 amino acids. V trimming: 0 bases; J trimming: 3 bases; junction bases outside the gene matches: 4. The CDR3 coding sequence is TGTGCCAGCAGCGTAGGGGATAGCGGGGGCTACGAGCAGTACTTC. Translated, it gives CASSVGDSGGYEQYF.

The chain has TRBV4-2 and TRBJ1-4; 7 bases align to TRBD1. CDR3 length: 13 residues. Per the germline V gene, CDR1 is LGHNA and CDR2 is YNFKEQ. The J segment lost 5 bases and the V segment lost 8 bases, leaving 5 bases of the junction unmatched. The CDR3 loop is CASRDRRNEKLFF. The DNA for the CDR3 is TGTGCCAGCCGGGACAGAAGAAATGAAAAACTGTTTTTT.